Listed here are 32 T cell receptor beta chains from one sample, sequenced in a study of T cell responses to AZD1222 COVID-19 vaccine. Repertoires were generated with immunoSEQ multiplex PCR, while TCRdb's copy carries only in-frame clones and drops some. This sample carries some 80,000 clones, about 91% of them seen once, and the ten largest clones take approximately 11%. Sequenced here: peripheral blood, sampled 28 days after the second dose of the MenACWY control vaccine. All receptors derive from an adult who received the MenACWY meningococcal vaccine as a control.

This chain connects TRBV5-6 to TRBJ1-2, with a possible D match to TRBD1 (5 bases). The ends were cut back, 4 bases at V and 0 bases at J, with 13 bases in the middle. Germline V gene sequence: CDR1 SGHDT, CDR2 YYEEEE. This CDR3 contains 15 residues. CDR3 sequence reads: CASSPGTLANYGYTF. The DNA of the CDR3 is TGTGCCAGCAGCCCCGGGACGTTAGCTAACTATGGCTACACCTTC.

V gene TRBV7-9 combines with J gene TRBJ2-5, with a possible D match to TRBD2 (5 bases). The CDR3 runs to 16 residues. Trimming stripped 4 bases from V and 3 bases from J, with 18 bases between. Looked up from germline, CDR1 is SEHNR and CDR2 is FQNEAQ (reference sequence). In nucleotides, the CDR3 is TGTGCCAGCAGCTCCCCGCTTGAGGGATCCAAAGAGACCCAGTACTTC. Translated: CASSSPLEGSKETQYF. Complete variable domain (other parts from reference TRBV7-9 and TRBJ2-5): DTGVSQNPRHKITKRGQNVTFRCDPISEHNRLYWYRQTLGQGPEFLTYFQNEAQLEKSRLLSDRFSAERPKGSFSTLEIQRTEQGDSAMYLCASSSPLEGSKETQYFGPGTRLLVL.

V and J are TRBV7-9 and TRBJ1-5; 9 positions agree with TRBD1. In germline, CDR1 is SEHNR, CDR2 FQNEAQ (reference sequence). Unmatched junction bases numbered 6, after V lost 4 bases and J lost 5 bases. This CDR3 contains 15 residues. This CDR3 reads CASSSRGQGDQPQHF. The CDR3 nucleotides are TGTGCCAGCAGCTCACGGGGACAGGGAGATCAGCCCCAGCATTTT.

The chain has TRBV4-2 and TRBJ1-1; the D is unclear. There are 15 residues in the CDR3. Germline values: CDR1 LGHNA, CDR2 YNFKEQ. V dropped 1 base and J dropped 0 bases, with 9 bases sitting between them. CDR3 loop: CASSQVQGMNTEAFF. CDR3 DNA sequence: TGTGCCAGCAGCCAAGTTCAAGGCATGAACACTGAAGCTTTCTTT.

V usage is TRBV5-1 and J usage is TRBJ2-6; D ambiguous. The CDR3 is 18 residues long. CDR1 is SGHRS, CDR2 YFSETQ, per germline. V gave up 3 bases and J gave up 0 bases, with 16 bases separating them. The DNA for the CDR3 is TGCGCCAGCAGCTCTGAATGGACCAGAAGCTCTGGGGCCAACGTCCTGACTTTC. Encoded protein: CASSSEWTRSSGANVLTF.

The gene calls are TRBV12-3 or TRBV12-4 and TRBJ1-2; D is possibly TRBD1 (6 bases). This CDR3 region has 13 residues. V dropped 3 bases and J dropped 2 bases, with 7 bases sitting between them. CDR3 region: CASSFDRNYGYTF. The CDR3 coding sequence is TGTGCCAGCAGTTTCGACAGGAACTATGGCTACACCTTC.

The rearrangement links TRBV6-5 to TRBJ2-7; no clear D. V was shortened by 6 bases and J by 6 bases, with 15 bases between the two germline ends. The CDR3 sequence is 13 residues long. Germline CDR1 MNHEY, CDR2 SVGAGI. CDR3 nucleotide sequence: TGTGCCAGCAGCCCCTCCCGGACCACCGAGCAGTACTTC. Translated: CASSPSRTTEQYF.

DNA for the CDR3: TGTGCCTGGAGTGGTGGGTACAACACTGAAGCTTTCTTT. This encodes CAWSGGYNTEAFF. This sequence joins TRBV30 and TRBJ1-1, with D unresolved. The germline V gene has CDR1 GTSNPN and CDR2 SVGIG (reference sequence). The CDR3 loop spans 13 amino acids. V lost 1 base to trimming and J lost 2 bases, with 8 bases between them.

V usage is TRBV19 and J usage is TRBJ1-4, with TRBD1 identical over 9 bases. The CDR3 loop spans 15 amino acids. V shed 5 bases and J 10 bases; nucleotides not matched to a gene: 11. CDR1 is LNHDA, CDR2 SQIVND, per germline (reference sequence). The CDR3 DNA reads as TGTGCCAGTAGTGCCACCGGGACAGGGTTGGGAAAACTGTTTTTT. Protein: CASSATGTGLGKLFF. Filled out from reference TRBV19 and TRBJ1-4, the complete variable domain reads DGGITQSPKYLFRKEGQNVTLSCEQNLNHDAMYWYRQDPGQGLRLIYYSQIVNDFQKGDIAEGYSVSREKKESFPLTVTSAQKNPTAFYLCASSATGTGLGKLFFGSGTQLSVL.

The V call is TRBV20-1, the J call TRBJ2-1; no reliable D call. Trimming took off 3 bases at V and 0 bases at J, with 9 bases between the two ends. Germline V gene sequence: CDR1 DFQATT, CDR2 SNEGSKA (reference sequence). The CDR3 runs to 14 residues. The CDR3 bases are TGCAGTGCTAGTATGCCTACCTCCTACAATGAGCAGTTCTTC. This sequence encodes CSASMPTSYNEQFF.

The chain combines TRBV6-2 or TRBV6-3 with TRBJ2-5, with 8 bases aligning to TRBD1. CDR1 and CDR2 from the germline V gene are MNHEY and SVGEGT. The CDR3 is 14 amino acids. Germline trimming cut 4 bases from V and 7 bases from J; bases unmatched to any gene: 8. CDR3 region: CASSWVRGRGTQYF. For the CDR3, the DNA is TGTGCCAGCAGTTGGGTCAGGGGGCGCGGGACCCAGTACTTC.

This chain uses TRBV28 with TRBJ1-6, with D uncertain. Germline V gives CDR1 MDHEN, CDR2 SYDVKM. The CDR3 totals 14 residues. The V end was cut by 2 bases, the J end by 9 bases, with 11 bases between. CDR3 amino acids: CASSLLGIGSPLHF. The CDR3, as DNA: TGTGCCAGCAGTTTACTGGGGATTGGTTCACCCCTCCACTTT. The full variable domain, in which reference TRBV28 and TRBJ1-6 provide the parts outside the CDR3, is DVKVTQSSRYLVKRTGEKVFLECVQDMDHENMFWYRQDPGLGLRLIYFSYDVKMKEKGDIPEGYSVSREKKERFSLILESASTNQTSMYLCASSLLGIGSPLHFGNGTRLTVT.

This clone is a singleton in its sample. The J gene is TRBJ1-1, the V gene TRBV9; D might be TRBD1 (5 bases). This CDR3 region has 15 residues. Trimming took off 0 bases at V and 4 bases at J, with 13 bases between the two ends. Per germline, CDR1 SGDLS and CDR2 YYNGEE. In DNA, the CDR3 is TGTGCCAGCAGCGTAGGGAGGGGCGCTTTCACTGAAGCTTTCTTT. It specifies CASSVGRGAFTEAFF.

This sequence joins TRBV30 and TRBJ1-6; 9 bases are a match to TRBD1. The germline V gene has CDR1 GTSNPN and CDR2 SVGIG (reference sequence). The CDR3 runs 12 residues. V dropped 5 bases and J dropped 10; count of bases not matched to a gene: 3. CDR3 DNA: TGTGCCTGGCGACAGGGGGTCTCACCCCTCCACTTT. Translated, it gives CAWRQGVSPLHF.

This sequence joins TRBV19 and TRBJ1-5; D is possibly TRBD1 (5 bases). V gave up 3 bases and J gave up 4 bases, with 10 bases separating them. Germline V CDR1 and CDR2: LNHDA, SQIVND (reference sequence). The CDR3 covers 14 residues. CDR3 loop: CASSISGDNQPQHF. In DNA, the CDR3 is TGTGCCAGTAGTATTTCGGGGGATAATCAGCCCCAGCATTTT.

In regard to this clone: In the same sample, other DNA sequences code for this CDR3. The rearrangement links TRBV5-1 to TRBJ1-1, with no clear D. The CDR3 sequence is 13 residues long. Trimming took off 0 bases at V and 1 base at J, with 4 bases between the two ends. CDR1 is SGHRS, CDR2 YFSETQ, per germline. The CDR3 nucleotides are TGCGCCAGCAGCTTGGAGGGGAACACTGAAGCTTTCTTT. It translates to CASSLEGNTEAFF. The full variable domain, completed using reference TRBV5-1 and TRBJ1-1, is KAGVTQTPRYLIKTRGQQVTLSCSPISGHRSVSWYQQTPGQGLQFLFEYFSETQRNKGNFPGRFSGRQFSNSRSEMNVSTLELGDSALYLCASSLEGNTEAFFGQGTRLTVV.

V is TRBV14 and J is TRBJ1-2, with D possibly matching TRBD1 (5 bases). Deletions cut 2 bases from V and 6 bases from J, with 16 bases between. The CDR3 runs 15 residues. Germline-derived CDR1 and CDR2 are SGHDN and FVKESK. CDR3 region: CASSQSVKGRNGYTF. The CDR3 DNA reads TGTGCCAGCAGCCAAAGCGTGAAGGGGAGGAATGGCTACACCTTC.

This clone has only one observation. This chain joins TRBV2 and TRBJ1-3; D not certain. This CDR3 region has 14 residues. Germline V CDR1 and CDR2: SNHLY, FYNNEI. V lost 6 bases, J lost 3 bases, and 12 bases lay in between. In DNA form, the CDR3 reads TGTGCCAGCAGCAACACGATGAATGGAAACACCATATATTTT. This codes for CASSNTMNGNTIYF.

The chain has TRBV16 and TRBJ2-6; D remains ambiguous. This CDR3 has 16 residues. Between the trimmed V and J ends, which lost 0 bases and 1 base, there was a span of 7 bases. Germline CDR1 KGHSY, CDR2 FQNENV. The CDR3 sequence is CASSQSVGSGANVLTF. As DNA, the CDR3 is TGTGCCAGCAGCCAATCGGTGGGGTCTGGGGCCAACGTCCTGACTTTC.

This chain uses TRBV4-2 with TRBJ2-3, with D possibly TRBD2 on 6 matching bases. The length of the CDR3 is 17 residues. V gave up 7 bases and J gave up 1 base, with 21 bases separating them. CDR1 is LGHNA, CDR2 YNFKEQ, per germline. The chain's CDR3 is CASIPQRRERGTDTQYF. In nucleotides, the CDR3 is TGTGCCAGCATCCCCCAGCGGCGGGAAAGGGGCACAGATACGCAGTATTTT.

The CDR3 sequence is CASNRQGTGELFF. The CDR3 nucleotides read TGTGCCAGCAATAGGCAGGGAACCGGGGAGCTGTTTTTT. The chain employs TRBV2 and TRBJ2-2, with a tentative D call TRBD1 (5 bases). This CDR3 comprises 13 residues. The V gene's germline CDR1 is SNHLY and CDR2 FYNNEI. With 7 bases removed from V and 5 bases from J, the gap between germline ends came to 11 bases.

The rearrangement uses TRBV9 and TRBJ2-1; possibly TRBD2 for D (6 bases). This CDR3 has 14 amino acids. V shed 2 bases and J shed 7 bases, with 13 bases lying between them. Germline CDR1 SGDLS, CDR2 YYNGEE. The CDR3 DNA sequence: TGTGCCAGCAGCGTGGGACCGGCGGGGAATGAGCAGTTCTTC. Its translation: CASSVGPAGNEQFF.

This clone was observed once. The chain carries TRBV18 and TRBJ2-2; maybe TRBD1 (5 bases). The CDR3 is 15 residues long. The V gene's germline CDR1 is KGHSH and CDR2 LQKENI. V was shortened by 2 bases and J by 2 bases, with 9 bases between the two germline ends. The CDR3 DNA reads TGTGCCAGCTCACCAAGGGGTTTCAACACCGGGGAGCTGTTTTTT. Protein product: CASSPRGFNTGELFF.

The chain has TRBV6-2 or TRBV6-3 and TRBJ1-1; D gene unclear. CDR3 length: 11 amino acids. Germline loops: CDR1 MNHEY, CDR2 SVGEGT. Trimming shortened V by 5 bases and J by 0 bases, and 1 base separated the two germline ends. The CDR3 sequence: CASSVNTEAFF. The CDR3 DNA follows: TGTGCCAGCAGTGTGAACACTGAAGCTTTCTTT.

This sequence joins TRBV15 and TRBJ2-7, with D unresolved. This CDR3 is 14 amino acids long. Germline CDR1 is LNHNV and CDR2 is YYDKDF (reference sequence). The V and J ends lost 3 bases and 0 bases respectively, with 9 bases between them. The DNA of the CDR3 is TGTGCCACCAGCAGGGAGATTAGCTCCTACGAGCAGTACTTC. Its translation: CATSREISSYEQYF.

As concerns this clone: A junction end diverges from the germline sequence, so it may reflect a read error. The chain links TRBV7-3 to TRBJ2-3; 11 bases agree with TRBD2. Germline V CDR1 and CDR2: SGHTA, FQGTGA. This CDR3 contains 15 residues. The CDR3 sequence is CASSLGTSGTDTQYF. DNA for the CDR3: TGTGCCAGCAGCCTCGGGACTAGCGGCACGGATACGCAGTATTTT. Together with reference TRBV7-3 and TRBJ2-3, the CDR3 gives the full variable domain: GAGVSQTPSNKVTEKGKYVELRCDPISGHTALYWYRQSLGQGPEFLIYFQGTGAADDSGLPNDRFFAVRPEGSVSTLKIQRTERGDSAVYLCASSLGTSGTDTQYFGPGTRLTVL.

The chain recombines TRBV30 with TRBJ1-3; D remains ambiguous. The CDR3 has 11 amino acids. The germline CDR1 and CDR2 sequences are GTSNPN and SVGIG (reference sequence). In DNA form, the CDR3 reads TGTGCAGATGGCACTGGAAACACCATATATTTT. This codes for CADGTGNTIYF.

The rearrangement uses TRBV24-1 and TRBJ2-3, with 10 positions matching TRBD2. There are 16 residues in the CDR3. V was clipped by 5 bases and J by 4 bases; unmatched bases: 8. Germline V gene sequence: CDR1 KGHDR, CDR2 SFDVKD. The CDR3 DNA follows: TGTGCCACCAGTGGTAATAGCGGGGGGCTTTCAGATACGCAGTATTTT. As protein: CATSGNSGGLSDTQYF.

This CDR3 reads CASGGKEKLFF. In DNA form, the CDR3 reads TGTGCCAGCGGGGGTAAGGAAAAACTGTTTTTT. This chain joins TRBV2 and TRBJ1-4, with a weak D call TRBD1 (5 bases). This CDR3 has 11 amino acids. Looked up from germline, CDR1 is SNHLY and CDR2 is FYNNEI. The V end lost 8 bases, the J end lost 8 bases, and 9 bases lay between the germline ends.

The V and J genes are TRBV4-2 and TRBJ1-3; D might be TRBD1 (5 bases). There are 18 residues in the CDR3. Deletions cut 3 bases from V and 0 bases from J, with 18 bases between. Germline V gene sequence: CDR1 LGHNA, CDR2 YNFKEQ. The CDR3 is CASSHRGRGSSSGNTIYF. CDR3 sequence (DNA): TGTGCCAGCAGCCATCGAGGGCGGGGGTCGAGCTCTGGAAACACCATATATTTT.

The chain recombines TRBV30 with TRBJ1-4; D unresolved. The V gene's germline CDR1 is GTSNPN and CDR2 SVGIG (reference sequence). The CDR3 has 12 residues. V was clipped by 5 bases and J by 3 bases, with 7 bases between them. As DNA, the CDR3 is TGTGCCTGGGGAGGGCCTAATGAAAAACTGTTTTTT. Translated, it gives CAWGGPNEKLFF.

This clone has only a few counts. The chain links TRBV29-1 to TRBJ1-4; D is undetermined. This CDR3 is built from 14 residues. CDR1 SQVTM and CDR2 ANQGSEA come from the germline V gene. V was trimmed by 5 bases and J by 0 bases, leaving 10 bases between them. CDR3 region: CSVREIATNEKLFF. Here the CDR3 DNA reads TGCAGCGTTAGGGAGATAGCAACTAATGAAAAACTGTTTTTT.